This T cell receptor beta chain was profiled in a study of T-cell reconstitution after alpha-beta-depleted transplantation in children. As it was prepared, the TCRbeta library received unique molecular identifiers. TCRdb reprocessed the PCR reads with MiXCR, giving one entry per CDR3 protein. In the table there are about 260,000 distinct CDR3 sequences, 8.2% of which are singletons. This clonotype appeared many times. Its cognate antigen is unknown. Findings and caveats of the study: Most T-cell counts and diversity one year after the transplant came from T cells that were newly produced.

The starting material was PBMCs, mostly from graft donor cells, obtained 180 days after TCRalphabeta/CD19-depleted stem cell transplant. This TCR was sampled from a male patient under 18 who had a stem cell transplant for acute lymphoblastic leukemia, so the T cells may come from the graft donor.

The CDR3 DNA reads as TGTGCCAGCAGTTTAGCGTTGGAGCAGTACTTC. Amino acids: CASSLALEQYF. V is TRBV28 and J is TRBJ2-7, with D unresolved. This CDR3 has 11 residues. Germline V gene sequence: CDR1 MDHEN, CDR2 SYDVKM. Trimming shortened V by 2 bases and J by 7 bases, and 6 bases separated the two germline ends.